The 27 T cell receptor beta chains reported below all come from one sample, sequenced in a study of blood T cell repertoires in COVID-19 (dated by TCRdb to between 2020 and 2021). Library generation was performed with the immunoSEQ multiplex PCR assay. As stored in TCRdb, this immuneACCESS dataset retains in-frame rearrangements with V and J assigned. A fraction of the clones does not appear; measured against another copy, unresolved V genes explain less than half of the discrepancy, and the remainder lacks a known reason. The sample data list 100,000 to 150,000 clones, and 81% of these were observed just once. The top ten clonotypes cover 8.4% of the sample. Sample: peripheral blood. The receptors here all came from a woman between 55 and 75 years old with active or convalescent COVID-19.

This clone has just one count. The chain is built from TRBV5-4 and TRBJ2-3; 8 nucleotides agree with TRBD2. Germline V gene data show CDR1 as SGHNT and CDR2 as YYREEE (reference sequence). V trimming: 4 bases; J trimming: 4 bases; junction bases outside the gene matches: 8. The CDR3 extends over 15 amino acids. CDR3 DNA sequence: TGTGCCAGCAGCGGAGGCGGGGGGCGGGCAGATACGCAGTATTTT. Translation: CASSGGGGRADTQYF.

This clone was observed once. The CDR3 spells CASRRQGPRQPQHF. DNA of the CDR3: TGTGCCAGTAGACGACAGGGCCCTCGGCAGCCCCAGCATTTT. This chain uses TRBV19 with TRBJ1-5, with 7 bases lining up with TRBD1. Germline lookup yields CDR1 LNHDA and CDR2 SQIVND (reference sequence). V was pared by 6 bases and J by 7 bases, with 9 bases of the junction left unmatched. The length of the CDR3 is 14 residues.

The DNA for the CDR3 is TGTGCCAGCAGCCCAACATGGGAGCAGTTCTTC. Translation gives CASSPTWEQFF. The chain carries TRBV7-9 and TRBJ2-1; D unresolved. Germline values: CDR1 SEHNR, CDR2 FQNEAQ (reference sequence). CDR3 length: 11 residues. The V gene lost 5 bases and the J gene lost 10 bases, with 9 bases spanning the gap.

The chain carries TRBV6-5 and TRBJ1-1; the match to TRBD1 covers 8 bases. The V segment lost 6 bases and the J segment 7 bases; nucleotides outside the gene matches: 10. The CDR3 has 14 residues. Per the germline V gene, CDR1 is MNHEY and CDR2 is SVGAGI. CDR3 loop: CASRAVQGVYEAFF. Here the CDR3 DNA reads TGTGCCAGCAGGGCGGTACAGGGGGTTTATGAAGCTTTCTTT.

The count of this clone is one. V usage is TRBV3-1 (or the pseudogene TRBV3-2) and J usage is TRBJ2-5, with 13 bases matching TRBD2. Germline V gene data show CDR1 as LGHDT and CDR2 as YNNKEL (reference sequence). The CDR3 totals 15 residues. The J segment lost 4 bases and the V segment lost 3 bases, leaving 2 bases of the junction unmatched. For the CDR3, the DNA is TGTGCCAGCAGCCATCGGACTAGCGGGAGAGAGACCCAGTACTTC. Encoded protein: CASSHRTSGRETQYF.

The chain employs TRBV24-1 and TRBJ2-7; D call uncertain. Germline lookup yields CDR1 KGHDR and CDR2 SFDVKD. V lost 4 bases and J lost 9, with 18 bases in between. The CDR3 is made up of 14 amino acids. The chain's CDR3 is CATSDHGLEVGQYF. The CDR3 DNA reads TGTGCCACCAGTGACCACGGTCTAGAGGTCGGGCAGTACTTC.

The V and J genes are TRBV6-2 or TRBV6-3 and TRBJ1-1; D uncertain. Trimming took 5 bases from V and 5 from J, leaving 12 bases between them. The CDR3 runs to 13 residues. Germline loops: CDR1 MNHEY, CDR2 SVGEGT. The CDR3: CASSLYSGTEAFF. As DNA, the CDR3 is TGTGCCAGCAGTCTCTATAGCGGGACTGAAGCTTTCTTT.

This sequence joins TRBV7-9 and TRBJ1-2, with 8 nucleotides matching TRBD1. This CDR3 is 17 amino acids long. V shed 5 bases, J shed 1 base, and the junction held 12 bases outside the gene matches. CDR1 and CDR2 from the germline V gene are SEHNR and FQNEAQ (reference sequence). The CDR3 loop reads CASSPAGGGFDNYGYTF. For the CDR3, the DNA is TGTGCCAGCAGCCCGGCAGGGGGCGGATTCGATAACTATGGCTACACCTTC.

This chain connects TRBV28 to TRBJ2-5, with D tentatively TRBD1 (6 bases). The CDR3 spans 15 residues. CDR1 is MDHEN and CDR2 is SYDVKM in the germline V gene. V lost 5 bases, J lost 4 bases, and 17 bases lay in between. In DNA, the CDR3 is TGTGCCAGCAGTCACAGGGCGGTGGTCGGAGAGACCCAGTACTTC. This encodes CASSHRAVVGETQYF.

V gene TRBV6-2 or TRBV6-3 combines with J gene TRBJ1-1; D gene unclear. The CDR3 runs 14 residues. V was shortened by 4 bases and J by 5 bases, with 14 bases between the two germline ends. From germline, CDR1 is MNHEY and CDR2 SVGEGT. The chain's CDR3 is CASSFPGWATEAFF. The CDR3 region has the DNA TGTGCCAGCAGTTTCCCCGGTTGGGCGACTGAAGCTTTCTTT.

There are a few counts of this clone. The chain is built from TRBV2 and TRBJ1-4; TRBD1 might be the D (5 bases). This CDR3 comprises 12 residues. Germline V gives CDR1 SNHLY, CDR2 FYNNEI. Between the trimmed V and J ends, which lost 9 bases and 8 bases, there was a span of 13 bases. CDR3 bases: TGTGCCAGGGGGTCGACAGAGGAAAAACTGTTTTTT. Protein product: CARGSTEEKLFF. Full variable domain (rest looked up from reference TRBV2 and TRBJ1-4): EPEVTQTPSHQVTQMGQEVILRCVPISNHLYFYWYRQILGQKVEFLVSFYNNEISEKSEIFDDQFSVERPDGSNFTLKIRSTKLEDSAMYFCARGSTEEKLFFGSGTQLSVL.

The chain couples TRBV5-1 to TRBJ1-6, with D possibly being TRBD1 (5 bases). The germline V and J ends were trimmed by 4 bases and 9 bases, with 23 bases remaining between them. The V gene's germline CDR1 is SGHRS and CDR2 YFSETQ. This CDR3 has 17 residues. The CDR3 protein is CASSHYPAQGASSPLHF. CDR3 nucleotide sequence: TGCGCCAGCAGCCACTATCCAGCACAAGGGGCTAGTTCACCCCTCCACTTT.

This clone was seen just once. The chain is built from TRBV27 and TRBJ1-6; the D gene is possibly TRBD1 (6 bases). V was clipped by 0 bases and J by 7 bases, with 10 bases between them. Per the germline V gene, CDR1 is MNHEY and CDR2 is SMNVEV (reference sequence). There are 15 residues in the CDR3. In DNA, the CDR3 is TGTGCCAGCAGTTTATCAGGGGGGGAGAATTCACCCCTCCACTTT. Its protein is CASSLSGGENSPLHF.

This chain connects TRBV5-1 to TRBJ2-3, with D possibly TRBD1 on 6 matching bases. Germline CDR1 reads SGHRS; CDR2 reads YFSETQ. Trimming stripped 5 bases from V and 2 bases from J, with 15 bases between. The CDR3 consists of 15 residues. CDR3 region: CASRRAGVHTDTQYF. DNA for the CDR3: TGCGCCAGCAGACGGGCAGGGGTCCACACAGATACGCAGTATTTT.

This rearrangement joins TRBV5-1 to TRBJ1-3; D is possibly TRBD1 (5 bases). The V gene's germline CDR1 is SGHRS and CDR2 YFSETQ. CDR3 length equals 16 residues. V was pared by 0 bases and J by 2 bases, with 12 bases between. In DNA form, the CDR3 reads TGCGCCAGCAGCTTGGAAGGGACTCCCGCTGGAAACACCATATATTTT. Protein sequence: CASSLEGTPAGNTIYF.

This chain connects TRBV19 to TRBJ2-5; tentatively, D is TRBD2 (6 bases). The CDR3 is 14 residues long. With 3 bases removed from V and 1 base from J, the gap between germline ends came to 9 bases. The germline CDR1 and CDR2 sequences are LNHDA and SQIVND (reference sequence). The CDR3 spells CASSITSSQETQYF. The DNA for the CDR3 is TGTGCCAGTAGTATCACTAGCTCCCAAGAGACCCAGTACTTC.

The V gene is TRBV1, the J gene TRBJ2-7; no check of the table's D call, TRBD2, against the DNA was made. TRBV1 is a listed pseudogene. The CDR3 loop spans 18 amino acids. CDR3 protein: CTSSLAPQRGGRPYEQYV. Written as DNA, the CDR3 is TGCACCAGCAGCCTCGCCCCCCAGCGGGGGGGCCGCCCCTACGAGCAGTACGTC.

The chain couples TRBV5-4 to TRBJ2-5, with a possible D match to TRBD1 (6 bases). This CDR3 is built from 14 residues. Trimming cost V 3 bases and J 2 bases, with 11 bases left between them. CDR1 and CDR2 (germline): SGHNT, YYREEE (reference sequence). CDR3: CASSSGQPQETQYF. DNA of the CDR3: TGTGCCAGCAGCTCAGGACAGCCTCAAGAGACCCAGTACTTC.

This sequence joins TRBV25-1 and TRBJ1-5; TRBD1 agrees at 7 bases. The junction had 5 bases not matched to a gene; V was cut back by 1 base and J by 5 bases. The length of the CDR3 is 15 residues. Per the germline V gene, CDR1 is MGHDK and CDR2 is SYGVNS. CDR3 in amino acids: CASSESGRGDQPQHF. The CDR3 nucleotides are TGTGCCAGCAGTGAATCAGGCAGGGGGGATCAGCCCCAGCATTTT.

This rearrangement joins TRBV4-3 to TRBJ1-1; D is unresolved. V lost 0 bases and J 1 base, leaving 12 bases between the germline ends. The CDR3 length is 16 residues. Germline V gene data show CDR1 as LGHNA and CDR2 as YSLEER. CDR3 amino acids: CASSQDFLGANTEAFF. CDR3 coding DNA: TGCGCCAGCAGCCAAGATTTTCTGGGCGCGAACACTGAAGCTTTCTTT.

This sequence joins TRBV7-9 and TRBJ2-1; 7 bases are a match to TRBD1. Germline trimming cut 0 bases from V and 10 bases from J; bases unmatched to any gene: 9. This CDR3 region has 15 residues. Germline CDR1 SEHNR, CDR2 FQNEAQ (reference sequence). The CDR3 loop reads CASSLARQGRDEQFF. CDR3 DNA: TGTGCCAGCAGCTTAGCGCGACAGGGTAGGGACGAGCAGTTCTTC.

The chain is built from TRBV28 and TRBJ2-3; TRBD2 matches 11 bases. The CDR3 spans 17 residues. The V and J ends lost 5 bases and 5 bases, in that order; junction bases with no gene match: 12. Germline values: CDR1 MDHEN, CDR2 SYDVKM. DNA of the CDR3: TGTGCCAGCAGTCTCCGTATAGCGGGGGGGCCGGGAGATACGCAGTATTTT. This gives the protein CASSLRIAGGPGDTQYF.

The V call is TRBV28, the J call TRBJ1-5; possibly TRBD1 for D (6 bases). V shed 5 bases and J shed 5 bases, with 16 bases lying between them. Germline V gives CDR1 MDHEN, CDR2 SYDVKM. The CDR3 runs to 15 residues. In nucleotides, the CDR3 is TGTGCCAGCAGTGGGGCAGGGGTGGATGATCAGCCCCAGCATTTT. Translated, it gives CASSGAGVDDQPQHF.

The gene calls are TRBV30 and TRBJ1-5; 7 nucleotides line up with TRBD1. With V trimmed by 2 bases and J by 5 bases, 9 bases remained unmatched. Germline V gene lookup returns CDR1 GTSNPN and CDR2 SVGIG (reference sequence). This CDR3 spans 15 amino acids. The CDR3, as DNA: TGTGCCTGGAGTTCAAGGGACAGTTCGTATCAGCCCCAGCATTTT. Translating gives CAWSSRDSSYQPQHF.

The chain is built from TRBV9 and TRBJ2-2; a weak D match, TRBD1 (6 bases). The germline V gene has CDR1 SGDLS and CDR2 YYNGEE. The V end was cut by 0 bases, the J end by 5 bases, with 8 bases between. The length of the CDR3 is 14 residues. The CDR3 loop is CASSVVQGTGELFF. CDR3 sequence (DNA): TGTGCCAGCAGCGTAGTTCAGGGGACCGGGGAGCTGTTTTTT.

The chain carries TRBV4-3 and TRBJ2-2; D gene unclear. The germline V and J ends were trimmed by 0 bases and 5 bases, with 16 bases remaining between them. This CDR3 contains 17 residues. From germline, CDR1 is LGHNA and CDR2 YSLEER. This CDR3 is CASSQDYTGGRTGELFF. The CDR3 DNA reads TGCGCCAGCAGCCAAGATTATACCGGCGGTAGAACCGGGGAGCTGTTTTTT.

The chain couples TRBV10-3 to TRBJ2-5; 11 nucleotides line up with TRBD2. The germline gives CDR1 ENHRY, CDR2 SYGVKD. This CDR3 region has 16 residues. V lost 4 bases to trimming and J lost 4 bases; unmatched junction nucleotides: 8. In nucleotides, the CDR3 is TGTGCCATCAGTGGCGATCTAGCGGGAGGTGGAGAGACCCAGTACTTC. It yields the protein CAISGDLAGGGETQYF.